What follows is one T cell receptor (beta chain) and its context. Its antigen is still unknown. The sample comes from a study of CD8 T cells in ankylosing spondylitis. Study-wide results and limits: A TCR beta motif of fewer than ten highly homologous variants seemed to mark ankylosing spondylitis blood. The clones that were linked to disease were reported to be significantly enriched in matched synovial fluid samples from ankylosing spondylitis patients.

TCRdb independently ran MiXCR on the 5' RACE reads; one entry per CDR3 protein. The sample yields under 850,000 distinct CDR3 sequences, roughly 20% seen once. Germline V gene sequence: CDR1 MNHEY, CDR2 SMNVEV (reference sequence). This CDR3 contains 15 residues. V shed 7 bases, J shed 1 base, and the junction held 6 bases outside the gene matches. The gene calls are TRBV27 and TRBJ2-3; 9 positions match TRBD2. This TCR came from a male donor with ankylosing spondylitis. Sequencing input: blood, either unsorted or a sorted T cell fraction (not recorded which). The CDR3 reads CASTSIAGGTDTQYF. CDR3 in DNA: TGTGCCAGCACCTCAATAGCGGGGGGCACAGATACGCAGTATTTT.